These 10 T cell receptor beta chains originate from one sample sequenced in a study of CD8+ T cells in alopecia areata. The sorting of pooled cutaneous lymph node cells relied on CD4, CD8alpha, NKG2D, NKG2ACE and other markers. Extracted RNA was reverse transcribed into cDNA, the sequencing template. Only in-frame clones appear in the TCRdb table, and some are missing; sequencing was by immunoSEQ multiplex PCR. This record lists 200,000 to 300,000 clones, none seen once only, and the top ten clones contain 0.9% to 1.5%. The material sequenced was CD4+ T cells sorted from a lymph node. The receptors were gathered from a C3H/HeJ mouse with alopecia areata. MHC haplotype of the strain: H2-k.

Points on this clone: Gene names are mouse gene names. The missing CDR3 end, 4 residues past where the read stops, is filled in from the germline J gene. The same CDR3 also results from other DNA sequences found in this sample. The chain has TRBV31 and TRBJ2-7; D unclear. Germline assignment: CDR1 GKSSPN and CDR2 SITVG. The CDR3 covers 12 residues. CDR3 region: CAWSPGLDEQYF. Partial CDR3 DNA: TGTGCCTGGAGTCCAGGTTTGGAT.

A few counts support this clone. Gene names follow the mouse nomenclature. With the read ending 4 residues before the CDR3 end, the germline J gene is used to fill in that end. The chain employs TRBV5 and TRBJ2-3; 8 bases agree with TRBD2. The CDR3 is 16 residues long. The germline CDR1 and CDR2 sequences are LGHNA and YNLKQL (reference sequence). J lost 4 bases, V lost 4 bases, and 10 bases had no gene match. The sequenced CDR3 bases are TGTGCCAGCAGCCCTCGGACGGGGGGGCGCACAGAA. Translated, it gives CASSPRTGGRTE. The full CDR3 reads CASSPRTGGRTETLYF.

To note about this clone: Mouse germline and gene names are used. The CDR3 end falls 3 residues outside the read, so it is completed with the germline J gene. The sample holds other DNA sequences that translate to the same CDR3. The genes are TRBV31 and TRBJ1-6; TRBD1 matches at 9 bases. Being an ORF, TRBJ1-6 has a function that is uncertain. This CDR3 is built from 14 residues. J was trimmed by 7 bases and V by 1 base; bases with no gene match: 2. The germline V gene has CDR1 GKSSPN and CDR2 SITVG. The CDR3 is CAWSPGQGNSPLYF. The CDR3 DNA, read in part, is TGTGCCTGGAGTCCGGGACAGGGAAATTCGCCC.

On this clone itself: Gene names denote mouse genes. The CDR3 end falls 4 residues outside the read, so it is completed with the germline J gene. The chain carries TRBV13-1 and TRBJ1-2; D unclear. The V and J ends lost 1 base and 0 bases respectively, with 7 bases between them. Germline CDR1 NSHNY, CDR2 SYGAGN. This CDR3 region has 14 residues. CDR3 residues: CASSDHNANSDYTF. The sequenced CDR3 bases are TGTGCCAGCAGTGATCACAATGCAAACTCC.

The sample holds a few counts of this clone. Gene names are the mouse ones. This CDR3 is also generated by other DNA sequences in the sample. The CDR3 bases that were read are TGTGCCAGCAGCCAAGGACAGGGGGCAAACACA. This encodes CASSQGQGANT. The whole CDR3 protein reads CASSQGQGANTEVFF. The chain employs TRBV5 and TRBJ1-1, with 9 bases matching TRBD1. The read finishes 4 residues shy of the CDR3 end, and the germline J gene is used to complete it. V trimming: 1 base; J trimming: 0 bases; junction bases outside the gene matches: 0. Germline CDR1 and CDR2: LGHNA and YNLKQL (reference sequence). This CDR3 has 15 amino acids.

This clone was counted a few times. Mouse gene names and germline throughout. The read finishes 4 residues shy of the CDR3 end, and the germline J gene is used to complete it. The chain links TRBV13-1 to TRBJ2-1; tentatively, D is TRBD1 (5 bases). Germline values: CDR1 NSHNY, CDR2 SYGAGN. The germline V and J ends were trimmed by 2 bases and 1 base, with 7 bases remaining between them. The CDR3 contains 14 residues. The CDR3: CASSEPGNYAEQFF. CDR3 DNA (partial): TGTGCCAGCAGTGAGCCAGGGAACTATGCT.

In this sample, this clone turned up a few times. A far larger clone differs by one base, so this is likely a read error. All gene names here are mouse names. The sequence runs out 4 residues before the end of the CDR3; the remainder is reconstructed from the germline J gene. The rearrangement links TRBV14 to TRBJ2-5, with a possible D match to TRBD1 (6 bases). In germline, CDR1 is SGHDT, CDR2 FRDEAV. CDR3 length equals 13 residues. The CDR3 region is CASSLGTKDTQYF. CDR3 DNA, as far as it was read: TGTGCCAGCAGTTTAGGGACAAAAGAC.

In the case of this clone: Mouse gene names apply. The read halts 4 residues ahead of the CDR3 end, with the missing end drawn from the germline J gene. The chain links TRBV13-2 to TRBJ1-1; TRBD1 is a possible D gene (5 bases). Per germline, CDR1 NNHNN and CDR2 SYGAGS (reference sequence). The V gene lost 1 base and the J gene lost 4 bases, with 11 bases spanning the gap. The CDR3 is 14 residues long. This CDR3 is CASGDNQGVTEVFF. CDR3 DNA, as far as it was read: TGTGCCAGCGGTGATAATCAGGGAGTCACA.

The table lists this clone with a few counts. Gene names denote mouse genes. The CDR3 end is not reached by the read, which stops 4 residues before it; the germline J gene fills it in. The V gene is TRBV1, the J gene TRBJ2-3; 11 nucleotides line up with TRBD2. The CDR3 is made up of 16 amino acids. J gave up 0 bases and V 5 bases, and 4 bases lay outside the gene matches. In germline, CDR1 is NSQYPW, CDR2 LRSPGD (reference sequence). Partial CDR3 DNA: TGCACCTGCAGTCTGGGACTGGGGGCTAGTGCAGAA. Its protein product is CTCSLGLGASAE. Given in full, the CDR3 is CTCSLGLGASAETLYF. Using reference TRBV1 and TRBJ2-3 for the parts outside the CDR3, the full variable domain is VTLLEQNPRWRLVPRGQAVNLRCILKNSQYPWMSWYQQDLQKQLQWLFTLRSPGDKEVKSLPGADYLATRVTDTELRLQVANMSQGRTLYCTCSLGLGASAETLYFGSGTRLTVL.

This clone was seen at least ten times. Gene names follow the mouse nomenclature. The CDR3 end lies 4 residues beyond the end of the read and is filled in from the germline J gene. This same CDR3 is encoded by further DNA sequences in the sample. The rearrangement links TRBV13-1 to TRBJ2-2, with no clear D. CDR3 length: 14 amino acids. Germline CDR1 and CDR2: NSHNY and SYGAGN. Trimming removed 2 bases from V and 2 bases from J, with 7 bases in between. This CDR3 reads CASSDRRNTGQLYF. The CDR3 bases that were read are TGTGCCAGCAGTGACAGGAGGAACACCGGG.